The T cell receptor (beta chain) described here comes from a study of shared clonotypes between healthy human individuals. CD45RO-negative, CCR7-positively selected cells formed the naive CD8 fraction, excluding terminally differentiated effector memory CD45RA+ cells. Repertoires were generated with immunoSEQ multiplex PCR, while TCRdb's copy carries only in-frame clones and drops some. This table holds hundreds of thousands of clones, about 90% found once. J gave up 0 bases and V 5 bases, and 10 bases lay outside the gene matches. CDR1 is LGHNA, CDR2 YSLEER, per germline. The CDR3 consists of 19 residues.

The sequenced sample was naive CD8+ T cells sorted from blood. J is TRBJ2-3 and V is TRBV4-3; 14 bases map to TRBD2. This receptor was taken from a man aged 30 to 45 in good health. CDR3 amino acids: CASSTTSGRALLSTDTQYF. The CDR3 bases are TGCGCCAGCAGCACGACTAGCGGGAGGGCCCTTCTAAGCACAGATACGCAGTATTTT.